The 27 T cell receptor beta chains below come from one sample, sequenced in a study of blood T cell repertoires in COVID-19. Repertoires were generated with immunoSEQ multiplex PCR, while TCRdb's copy carries only in-frame clones and drops some. This table holds about 190,000 clones, approximately 84% found once. Input material: PBMCs or T cells enriched from blood (not recorded which). The source of these receptors is a woman in her 30s who had recovered from COVID-19.

The chain employs TRBV12-3 or TRBV12-4 and TRBJ1-1; no firm D call. The CDR3 covers 12 residues. Deletions cut 3 bases from V and 2 bases from J, with 4 bases between. The CDR3 DNA sequence: TGTGCCAGCAGTTTTAGTAACACTGAAGCTTTCTTT. Its translation: CASSFSNTEAFF.

This chain joins TRBV14 and TRBJ2-2; the D gene is possibly TRBD2 (6 bases). V was pared by 0 bases and J by 1 base, with 12 bases between. Germline V gene sequence: CDR1 SGHDN, CDR2 FVKESK. The CDR3 spans 17 residues. CDR3 nucleotide sequence: TGTGCCAGCAGCCAAGATTGGAGGGCTAAGAACACCGGGGAGCTGTTTTTT. This encodes CASSQDWRAKNTGELFF.

The CDR3 loop is CASSLRAGGVNQPQHF. CDR3 DNA: TGTGCCAGCAGTTTAAGGGCAGGGGGCGTCAATCAGCCCCAGCATTTT. The rearrangement links TRBV27 to TRBJ1-5; 8 bases match TRBD1. This CDR3 is 16 amino acids long. Germline V CDR1 and CDR2: MNHEY, SMNVEV (reference sequence). V lost 2 bases, J lost 3 bases, and 6 bases stayed unmatched.

V is TRBV27 and J is TRBJ2-5; D perhaps matches TRBD2 (6 bases). Germline V gene data show CDR1 as MNHEY and CDR2 as SMNVEV (reference sequence). The CDR3 totals 14 residues. Trimming stripped 5 bases from V and 2 bases from J, with 12 bases between. The CDR3 coding sequence is TGTGCCAGCAGTAACCGGGACTCACAAGAGACCCAGTACTTC. It specifies CASSNRDSQETQYF.

The V call is TRBV12-1, the J call TRBJ2-7; TRBD2 was called by the table and not checked on the DNA. TRBV12-1 is annotated as a pseudogene. The CDR3 is 17 amino acids. The CDR3 DNA reads as TGTGCCAGCAGCCCCCATCTATTACGGGGACTAACCTACGAGCAGTACTTC. This encodes CASSPHLLRGLTYEQYF.

About this clone: This same CDR3 is encoded by further DNA sequences in the sample. The rearrangement links TRBV18 to TRBJ2-1; TRBD2 agrees at 10 bases. Trimming took 3 bases from V and 4 from J; bases not matched to a gene: 3. Germline CDR1 is KGHSH and CDR2 is LQKENI. The CDR3 extends over 15 amino acids. The CDR3 DNA sequence: TGTGCCAGCTCACCCGGACTAGCGGCATACAATGAGCAGTTCTTC. Amino acids: CASSPGLAAYNEQFF.

The chain links TRBV5-1 to TRBJ1-5; D is perhaps TRBD1 (5 bases). V was clipped by 2 bases and J by 4 bases, with 10 bases between them. The germline CDR1 and CDR2 sequences are SGHRS and YFSETQ. The CDR3 is 14 residues long. CDR3 region: CASSFQGGNQPQHF. The CDR3 nucleotides are TGCGCCAGCAGCTTCCAGGGTGGGAATCAGCCCCAGCATTTT.

This CDR3 is CASSYKGDYGYTF. CDR3 DNA: TGTGCCAGCAGTTATAAAGGGGACTATGGCTACACCTTC. The chain couples TRBV27 to TRBJ1-2; tentatively, D is TRBD1 (5 bases). This CDR3 spans 13 amino acids. From germline, CDR1 is MNHEY and CDR2 SMNVEV (reference sequence). The V gene lost 4 bases and the J gene lost 3 bases, with 9 bases spanning the gap.

This rearrangement joins TRBV27 to TRBJ1-2; possible D gene TRBD1, 6 bases. There are 15 residues in the CDR3. Germline V CDR1 and CDR2: MNHEY, SMNVEV (reference sequence). The V gene lost 6 bases and the J gene lost 6 bases, with 20 bases spanning the gap. CDR3 residues: CASRENRVLLDGYTF. The CDR3 region has the DNA TGTGCCAGCAGGGAAAACAGGGTCTTGCTGGATGGCTACACCTTC.

The V call is TRBV24-1, the J call TRBJ2-5, with D tentatively TRBD2 (5 bases). The CDR3 totals 16 residues. The germline CDR1 and CDR2 sequences are KGHDR and SFDVKD. The ends were cut back, 1 base at V and 5 bases at J, with 16 bases in the middle. The CDR3 region is CATSDFPRLATETQYF. For the CDR3, the DNA is TGTGCCACCAGTGATTTCCCTCGCCTAGCTACGGAGACCCAGTACTTC.

The chain carries TRBV2 and TRBJ2-7, with 9 bases aligning to TRBD2. The germline gives CDR1 SNHLY, CDR2 FYNNEI. The length of the CDR3 is 14 residues. Trimming took 8 bases from V and 6 from J; bases not matched to a gene: 11. The CDR3 sequence is CASAGLAGVGEQYF. CDR3 DNA: TGTGCCAGCGCGGGATTAGCGGGAGTGGGCGAGCAGTACTTC.

J is TRBJ1-1 and V is TRBV11-2; no clear D. Germline assignment: CDR1 SGHAT and CDR2 FQNNGV. Trimming took off 3 bases at V and 0 bases at J, with 8 bases between the two ends. The CDR3 is made up of 14 amino acids. This CDR3 reads CASSFSSVNTEAFF. DNA of the CDR3: TGTGCCAGCAGCTTTTCGTCCGTGAACACTGAAGCTTTCTTT.

This sequence joins TRBV7-8 and TRBJ2-1, with 7 nucleotides matching TRBD1. Germline-derived CDR1 and CDR2 are SGHVS and FQNEAQ. The CDR3 is 13 residues long. Trimming took 4 bases from V and 13 from J; bases not matched to a gene: 10. Here the CDR3 reads CASSSGTARDQFF. CDR3 coding DNA: TGTGCCAGCAGCTCCGGGACAGCGAGGGACCAGTTCTTC.

V and J are TRBV11-2 and TRBJ1-2; perhaps TRBD1 as D (6 bases). This CDR3 region has 15 residues. V gave up 1 base and J gave up 4 bases, with 13 bases separating them. Germline lookup yields CDR1 SGHAT and CDR2 FQNNGV. The CDR3 loop reads CASSLGEGGAYGYTF. The DNA of the CDR3 is TGTGCCAGCAGCTTAGGAGAGGGGGGGGCCTATGGCTACACCTTC.

The chain combines TRBV5-3 with TRBJ2-7; D possibly corresponds to TRBD2 (6 bases). TRBV5-3 is recorded as an ORF, its role being uncertain. This CDR3 is 16 amino acids long. V gave up 2 bases and J gave up 0 bases, with 15 bases separating them. CDR3: CARSFPRTNHSYEQYV. The CDR3 region has the DNA TGTGCCAGAAGCTTCCCTAGGACTAACCACTCCTACGAGCAGTACGTC.

The J gene is TRBJ2-7, the V gene TRBV28, with 9 bases matching TRBD1. The CDR3 totals 15 residues. V was pared by 4 bases and J by 7 bases, with 11 bases of the junction left unmatched. The germline V gene encodes CDR1 MDHEN and CDR2 SYDVKM. The CDR3 sequence is CASSSRAQGAGEQYF. For the CDR3, the DNA is TGTGCCAGCAGTTCACGGGCACAGGGGGCGGGAGAGCAGTACTTC.

This rearrangement joins TRBV5-1 to TRBJ2-3; 7 bases are shared with TRBD2. The J segment lost 7 bases and the V segment lost 2 bases, leaving 10 bases of the junction unmatched. Germline CDR1 and CDR2: SGHRS and YFSETQ. The CDR3 contains 15 residues. For the CDR3, the DNA is TGCGCCAGCAGCTTATCGGGAGGTGAAGTAAATACGCAGTATTTT. It is translated as CASSLSGGEVNTQYF.

The chain combines TRBV24-1 with TRBJ1-5; 7 bases line up with TRBD1. Losses at the gene ends were 6 bases for V and 4 bases for J; bases not matched to a gene: 8. The CDR3 has 15 amino acids. The germline V gene has CDR1 KGHDR and CDR2 SFDVKD. The CDR3 loop reads CATSRNTGANQPQHF. DNA of the CDR3: TGTGCCACCAGTCGGAATACAGGGGCTAATCAGCCCCAGCATTTT.

This chain links TRBV24-1 with TRBJ2-5; 10 bases agree with TRBD2. V was clipped by 8 bases and J by 4 bases; unmatched bases: 9. This CDR3 spans 15 amino acids. Looked up from germline, CDR1 is KGHDR and CDR2 is SFDVKD. DNA of the CDR3: TGTGCCACCATGAAGTCTAGCGGGGGATTAGAGACCCAGTACTTC. Translated: CATMKSSGGLETQYF.

The genes are TRBV28 and TRBJ2-3, with D possibly matching TRBD2 (5 bases). The CDR3 spans 13 residues. The germline V and J ends were trimmed by 6 bases and 0 bases, with 7 bases remaining between them. Germline CDR1 MDHEN, CDR2 SYDVKM. Written as DNA, the CDR3 is TGTGCCAGCAGGGGGAGTAGCACAGATACGCAGTATTTT. This gives the protein CASRGSSTDTQYF.

The rearrangement links TRBV27 to TRBJ1-4, with TRBD1 identical over 7 bases. The J segment lost 6 bases and the V segment lost 0 bases, leaving 7 bases of the junction unmatched. CDR1 and CDR2 (germline): MNHEY, SMNVEV (reference sequence). CDR3 length equals 16 residues. The CDR3 spells CASSLSGLGGYEKLFF. The CDR3 DNA follows: TGTGCCAGCAGTTTATCCGGTCTAGGGGGCTATGAAAAACTGTTTTTT.

The chain joins TRBV19 to TRBJ1-1; weak D call: TRBD1 (6 bases). Deletions cut 6 bases from V and 0 bases from J, with 17 bases between. Germline CDR1 and CDR2: LNHDA and SQIVND (reference sequence). The CDR3 extends over 16 amino acids. CDR3 nucleotides: TGTGCCAGTAGGCCCCACTGGACAGTGTTGAACACTGAAGCTTTCTTT. Protein product: CASRPHWTVLNTEAFF.

This clone was recorded once. This chain uses TRBV27 with TRBJ2-5; D remains unclear. V lost 3 bases and J lost 2, with 7 bases in between. Germline CDR1 is MNHEY and CDR2 is SMNVEV (reference sequence). This CDR3 is 13 amino acids long. CDR3 bases: TGTGCCAGCAGTTTGGCTAGACAAGAGACCCAGTACTTC. Translating gives CASSLARQETQYF.

The V gene is TRBV16, the J gene TRBJ2-7; 9 bases agree with TRBD1. This CDR3 has 15 residues. The germline V gene encodes CDR1 KGHSY and CDR2 FQNENV. V trimming: 4 bases; J trimming: 6 bases; junction bases outside the gene matches: 10. In nucleotides, the CDR3 is TGTGCCAGCAGCCGGGCCGGGACAGGGCCCCGCGAGCAGTACTTC. Amino acid sequence: CASSRAGTGPREQYF.

The rearrangement links TRBV24-1 to TRBJ2-3; D perhaps matches TRBD2 (6 bases). CDR3 length equals 16 residues. CDR1 is KGHDR and CDR2 is SFDVKD in the germline V gene. The V end was cut by 3 bases, the J end by 2 bases, with 14 bases between. The CDR3 DNA reads TGTGCCACCAGTGATGGGGGACTCCCTTTCACAGATACGCAGTATTTT. It translates to CATSDGGLPFTDTQYF.

This sequence joins TRBV29-1 and TRBJ2-7, with a weak D call TRBD2 (5 bases). CDR1 and CDR2 from the germline V gene are SQVTM and ANQGSEA. V was shortened by 5 bases and J by 1 base, with 9 bases between the two germline ends. The CDR3 is made up of 12 amino acids. The CDR3 loop is CSVRSGSYEQYF. The CDR3 DNA sequence: TGCAGCGTTCGGAGCGGTTCCTACGAGCAGTACTTC.

The J gene is TRBJ2-1, the V gene TRBV7-2; 8 bases align to TRBD2. Per the germline V gene, CDR1 is SGHTA and CDR2 is FQGNSA. The CDR3 is 15 residues long. J was trimmed by 2 bases and V by 1 base; bases with no gene match: 1. CDR3 protein: CASSLGGRPYNEQFF. The CDR3 DNA sequence: TGTGCCAGCAGCTTAGGCGGGAGGCCCTACAATGAGCAGTTCTTC.